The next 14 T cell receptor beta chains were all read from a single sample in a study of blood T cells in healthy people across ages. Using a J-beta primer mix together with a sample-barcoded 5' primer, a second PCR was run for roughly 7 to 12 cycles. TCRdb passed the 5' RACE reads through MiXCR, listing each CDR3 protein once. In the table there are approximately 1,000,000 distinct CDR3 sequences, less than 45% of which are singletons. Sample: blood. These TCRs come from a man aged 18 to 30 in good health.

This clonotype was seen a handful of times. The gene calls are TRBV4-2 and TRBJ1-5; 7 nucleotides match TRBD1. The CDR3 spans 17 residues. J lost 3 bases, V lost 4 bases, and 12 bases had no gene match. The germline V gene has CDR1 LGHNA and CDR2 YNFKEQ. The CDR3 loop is CASSPRQGGGLNQPQHF. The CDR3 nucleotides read TGTGCCAGCAGCCCTCGACAGGGAGGGGGCCTCAATCAGCCCCAGCATTTT.

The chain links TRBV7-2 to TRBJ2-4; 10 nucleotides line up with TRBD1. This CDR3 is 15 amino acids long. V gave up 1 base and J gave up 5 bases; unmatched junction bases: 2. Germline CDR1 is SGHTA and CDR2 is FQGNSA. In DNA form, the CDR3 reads TGTGCCAGCAGCTTAGAGGACAGGGGGGAAAACATTCAGTACTTC. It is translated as CASSLEDRGENIQYF.

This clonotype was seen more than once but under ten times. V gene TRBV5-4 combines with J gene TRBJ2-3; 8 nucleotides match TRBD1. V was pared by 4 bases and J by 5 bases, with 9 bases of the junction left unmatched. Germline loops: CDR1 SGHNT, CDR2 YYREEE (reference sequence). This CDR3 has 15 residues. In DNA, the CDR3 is TGTGCCAGCAGCCGCGGGACAGGCCTCTTAGATACGCAGTATTTT. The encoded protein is CASSRGTGLLDTQYF. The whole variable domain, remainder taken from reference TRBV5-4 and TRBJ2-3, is ETGVTQSPTHLIKTRGQQVTLRCSSQSGHNTVSWYQQALGQGPQFIFQYYREEENGRGNFPPRFSGLQFPNYSSELNVNALELDDSALYLCASSRGTGLLDTQYFGPGTRLTVL.

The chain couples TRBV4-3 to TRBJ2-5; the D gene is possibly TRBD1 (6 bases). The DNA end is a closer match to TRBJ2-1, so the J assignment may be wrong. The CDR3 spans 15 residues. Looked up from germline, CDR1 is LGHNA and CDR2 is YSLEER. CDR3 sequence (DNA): TGCGCCAGCAGCCAAGATTTGGGTAGGGGGAGACCCCAGTTCTTC. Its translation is CASSQDLGRGRPQFF.

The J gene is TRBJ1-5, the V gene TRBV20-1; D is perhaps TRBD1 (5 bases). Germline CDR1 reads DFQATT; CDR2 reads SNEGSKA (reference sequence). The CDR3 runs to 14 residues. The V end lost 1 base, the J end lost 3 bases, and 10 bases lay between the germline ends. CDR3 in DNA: TGCAGTGCTAGAGTTTGGGGGAACAATCAGCCCCAGCATTTT. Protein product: CSARVWGNNQPQHF.

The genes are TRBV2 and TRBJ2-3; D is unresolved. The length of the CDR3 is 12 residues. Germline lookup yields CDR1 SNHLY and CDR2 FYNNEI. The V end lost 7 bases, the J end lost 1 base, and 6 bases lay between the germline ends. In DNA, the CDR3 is TGTGCCAGCATCCAAGGCACAGATACGCAGTATTTT. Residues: CASIQGTDTQYF.

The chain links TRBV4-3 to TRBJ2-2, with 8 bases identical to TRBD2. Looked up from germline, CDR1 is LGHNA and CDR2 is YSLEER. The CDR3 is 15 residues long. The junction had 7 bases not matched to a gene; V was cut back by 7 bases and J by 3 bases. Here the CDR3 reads CASTNGGVYTGELFF. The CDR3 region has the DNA TGCGCCAGCACCAACGGGGGGGTATACACCGGGGAGCTGTTTTTT.

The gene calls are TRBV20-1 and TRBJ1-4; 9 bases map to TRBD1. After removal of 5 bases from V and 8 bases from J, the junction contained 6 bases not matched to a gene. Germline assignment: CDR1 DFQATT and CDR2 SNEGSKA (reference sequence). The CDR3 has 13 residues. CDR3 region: CSAGDRVGEKLFF. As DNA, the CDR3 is TGCAGTGCTGGGGACAGGGTTGGGGAAAAACTGTTTTTT.

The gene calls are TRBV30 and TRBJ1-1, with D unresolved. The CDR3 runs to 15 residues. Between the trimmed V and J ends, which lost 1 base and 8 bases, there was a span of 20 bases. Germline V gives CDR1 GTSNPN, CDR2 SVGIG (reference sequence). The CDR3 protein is CAWSEGQTDFEEAFF. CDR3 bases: TGTGCCTGGAGTGAGGGCCAAACGGACTTCGAGGAAGCTTTCTTT.

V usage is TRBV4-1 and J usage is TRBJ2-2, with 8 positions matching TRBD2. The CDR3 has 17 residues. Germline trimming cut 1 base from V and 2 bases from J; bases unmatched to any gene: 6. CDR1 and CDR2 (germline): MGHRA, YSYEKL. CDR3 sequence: CASSQGSGTANTGELFF. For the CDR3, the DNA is TGCGCCAGCAGCCAAGGTAGCGGGACCGCAAACACCGGGGAGCTGTTTTTT.

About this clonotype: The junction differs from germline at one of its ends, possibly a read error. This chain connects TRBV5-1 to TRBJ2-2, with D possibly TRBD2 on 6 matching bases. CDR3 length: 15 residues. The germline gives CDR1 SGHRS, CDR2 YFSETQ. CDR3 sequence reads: CASSLDQVETGGLFF. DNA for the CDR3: TGCGCCAGCAGCTTGGATCAGGTCGAGACCGGGGGGCTGTTTTTT.

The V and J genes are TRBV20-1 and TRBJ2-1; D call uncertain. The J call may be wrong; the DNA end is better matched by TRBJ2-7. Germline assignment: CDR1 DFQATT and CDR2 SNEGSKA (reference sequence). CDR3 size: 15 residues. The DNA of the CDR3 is TGCAGTGCCCTAAGTTTGGACGGCTCCTACAATGAGCAGTACTTC. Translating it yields CSALSLDGSYNEQYF.

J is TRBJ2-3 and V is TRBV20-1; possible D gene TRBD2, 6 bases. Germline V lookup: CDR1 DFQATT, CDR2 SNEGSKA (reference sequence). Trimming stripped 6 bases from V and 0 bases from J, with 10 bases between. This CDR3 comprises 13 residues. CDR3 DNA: TGCAGTGCCCAGGGACTTAGCACAGATACGCAGTATTTT. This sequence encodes CSAQGLSTDTQYF.

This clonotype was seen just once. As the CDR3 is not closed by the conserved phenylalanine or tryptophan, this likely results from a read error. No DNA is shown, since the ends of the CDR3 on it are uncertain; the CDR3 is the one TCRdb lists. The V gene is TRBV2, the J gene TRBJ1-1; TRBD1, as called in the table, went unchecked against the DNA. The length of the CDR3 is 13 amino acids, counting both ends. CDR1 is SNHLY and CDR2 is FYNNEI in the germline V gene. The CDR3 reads CASSQQGSTEAFL.